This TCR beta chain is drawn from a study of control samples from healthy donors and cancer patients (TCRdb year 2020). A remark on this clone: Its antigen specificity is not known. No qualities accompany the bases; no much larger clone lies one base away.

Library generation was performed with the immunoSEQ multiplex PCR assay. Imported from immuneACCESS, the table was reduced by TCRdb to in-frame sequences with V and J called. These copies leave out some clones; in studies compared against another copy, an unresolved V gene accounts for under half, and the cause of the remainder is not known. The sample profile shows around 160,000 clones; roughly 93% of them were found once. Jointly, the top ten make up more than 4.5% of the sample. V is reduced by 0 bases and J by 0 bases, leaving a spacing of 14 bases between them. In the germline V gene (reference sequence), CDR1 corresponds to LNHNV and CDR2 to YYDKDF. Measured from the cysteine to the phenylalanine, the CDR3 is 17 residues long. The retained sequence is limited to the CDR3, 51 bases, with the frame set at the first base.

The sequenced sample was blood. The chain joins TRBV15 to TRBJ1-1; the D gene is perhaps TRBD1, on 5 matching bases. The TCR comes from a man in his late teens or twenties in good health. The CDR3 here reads CATSRDQRGLMNTEAFF. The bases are TGTGCCACCAGCAGAGATCAGAGGGGATTGATGAACACTGAAGCTTTCTTT.